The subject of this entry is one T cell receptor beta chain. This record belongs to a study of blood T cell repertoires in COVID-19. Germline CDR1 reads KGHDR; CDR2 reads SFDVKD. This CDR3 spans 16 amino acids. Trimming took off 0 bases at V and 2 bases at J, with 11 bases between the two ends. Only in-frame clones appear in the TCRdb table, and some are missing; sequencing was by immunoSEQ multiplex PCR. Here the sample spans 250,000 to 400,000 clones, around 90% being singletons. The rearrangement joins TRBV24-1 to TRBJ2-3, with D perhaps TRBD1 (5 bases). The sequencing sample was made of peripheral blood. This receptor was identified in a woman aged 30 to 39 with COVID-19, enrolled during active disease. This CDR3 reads CATSDLQIGDTDTQYF. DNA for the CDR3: TGTGCCACCAGTGATTTGCAAATAGGGGACACAGATACGCAGTATTTT.